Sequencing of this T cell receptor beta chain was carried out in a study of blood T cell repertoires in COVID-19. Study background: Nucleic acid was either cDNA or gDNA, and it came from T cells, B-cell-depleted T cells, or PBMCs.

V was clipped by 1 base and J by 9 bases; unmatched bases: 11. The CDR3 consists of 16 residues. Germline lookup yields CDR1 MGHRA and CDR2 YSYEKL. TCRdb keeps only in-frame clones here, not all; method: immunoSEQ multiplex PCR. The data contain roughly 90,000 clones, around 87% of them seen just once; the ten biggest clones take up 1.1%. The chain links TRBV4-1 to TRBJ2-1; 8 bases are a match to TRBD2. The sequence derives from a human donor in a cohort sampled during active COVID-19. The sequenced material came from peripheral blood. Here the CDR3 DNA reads TGCGCCAGCAGCCAAGGGTATAGCGGGACGGTAGGTGAGCAGTTCTTC. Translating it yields CASSQGYSGTVGEQFF.